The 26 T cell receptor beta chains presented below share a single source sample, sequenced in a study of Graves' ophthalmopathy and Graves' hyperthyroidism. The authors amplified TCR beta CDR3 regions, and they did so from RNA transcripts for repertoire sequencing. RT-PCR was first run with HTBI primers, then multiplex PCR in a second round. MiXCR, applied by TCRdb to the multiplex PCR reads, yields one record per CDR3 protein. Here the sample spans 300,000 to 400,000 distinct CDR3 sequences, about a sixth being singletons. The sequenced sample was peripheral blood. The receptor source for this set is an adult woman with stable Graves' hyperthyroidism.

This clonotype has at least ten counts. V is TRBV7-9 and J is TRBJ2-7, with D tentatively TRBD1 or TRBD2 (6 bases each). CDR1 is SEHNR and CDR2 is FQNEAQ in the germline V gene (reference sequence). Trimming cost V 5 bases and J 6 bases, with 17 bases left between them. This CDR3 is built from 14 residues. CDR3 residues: CASSQGIGGGEQYF. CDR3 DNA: TGTGCCAGCAGCCAAGGCATTGGAGGGGGCGAGCAGTACTTC.

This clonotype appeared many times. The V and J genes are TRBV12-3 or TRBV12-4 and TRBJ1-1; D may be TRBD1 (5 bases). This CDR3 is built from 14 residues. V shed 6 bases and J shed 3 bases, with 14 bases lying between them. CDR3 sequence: CASSPGTLYTEAFF. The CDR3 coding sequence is TGTGCCAGCAGCCCGGGGACTCTTTACACTGAAGCTTTCTTT.

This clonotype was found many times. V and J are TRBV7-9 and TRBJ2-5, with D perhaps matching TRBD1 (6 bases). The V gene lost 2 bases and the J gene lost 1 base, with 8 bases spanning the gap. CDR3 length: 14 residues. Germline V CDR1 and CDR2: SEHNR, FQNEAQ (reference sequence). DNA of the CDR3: TGTGCCAGCAGCTTACAGGACAGCCAAGAGACCCAGTACTTC. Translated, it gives CASSLQDSQETQYF.

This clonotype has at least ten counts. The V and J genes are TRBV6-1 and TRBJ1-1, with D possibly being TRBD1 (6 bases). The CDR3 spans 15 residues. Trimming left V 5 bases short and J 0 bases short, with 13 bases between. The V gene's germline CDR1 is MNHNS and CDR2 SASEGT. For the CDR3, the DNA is TGTGCCAGCAGTCCGGAGGGACACTTGAACACTGAAGCTTTCTTT. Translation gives CASSPEGHLNTEAFF.

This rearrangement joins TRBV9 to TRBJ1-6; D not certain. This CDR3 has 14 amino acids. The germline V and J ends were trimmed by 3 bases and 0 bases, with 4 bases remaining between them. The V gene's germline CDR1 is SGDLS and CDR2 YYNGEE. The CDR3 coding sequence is TGTGCCAGCAGCGCCGGCTCCTATAATTCACCCCTCCACTTT. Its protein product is CASSAGSYNSPLHF.

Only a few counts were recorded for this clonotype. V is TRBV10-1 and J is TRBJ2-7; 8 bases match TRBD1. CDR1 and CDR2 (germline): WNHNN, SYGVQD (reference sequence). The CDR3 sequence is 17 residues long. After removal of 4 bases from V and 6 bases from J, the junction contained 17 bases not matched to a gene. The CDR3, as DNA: TGCGCCAGCAGTGGCAACTACGGGACAGGTGGGAGATTCGAGCAGTACTTC. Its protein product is CASSGNYGTGGRFEQYF.

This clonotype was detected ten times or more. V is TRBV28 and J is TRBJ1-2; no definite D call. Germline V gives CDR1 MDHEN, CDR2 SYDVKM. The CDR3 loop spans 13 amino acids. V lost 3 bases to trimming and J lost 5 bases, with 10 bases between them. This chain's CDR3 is CASSFASSYGYTF. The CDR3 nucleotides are TGTGCCAGCAGTTTTGCATCGAGTTATGGCTACACCTTC.

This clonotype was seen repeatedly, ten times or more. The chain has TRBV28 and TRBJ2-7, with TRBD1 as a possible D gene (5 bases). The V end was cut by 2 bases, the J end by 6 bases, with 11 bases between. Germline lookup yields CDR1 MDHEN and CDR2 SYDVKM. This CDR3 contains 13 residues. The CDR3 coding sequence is TGTGCCAGCAGTTTAGTTTCAGGGCCCGAGCAGTACTTC. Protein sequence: CASSLVSGPEQYF.

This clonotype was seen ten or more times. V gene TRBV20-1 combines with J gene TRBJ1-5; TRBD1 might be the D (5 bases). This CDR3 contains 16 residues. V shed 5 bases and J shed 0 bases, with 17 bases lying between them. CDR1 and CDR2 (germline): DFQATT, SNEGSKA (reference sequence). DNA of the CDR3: TGCAGTGCTCTGACCGGACACAGTTATAGCAATCAGCCCCAGCATTTT. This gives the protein CSALTGHSYSNQPQHF.

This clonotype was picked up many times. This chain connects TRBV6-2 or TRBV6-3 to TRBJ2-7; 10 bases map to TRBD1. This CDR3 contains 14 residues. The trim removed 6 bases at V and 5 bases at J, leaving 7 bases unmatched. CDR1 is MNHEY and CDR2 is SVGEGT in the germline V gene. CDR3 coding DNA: TGTGCCAGCAGCCCCCTGGACAGGGGGAACGAGCAGTACTTC. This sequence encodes CASSPLDRGNEQYF.

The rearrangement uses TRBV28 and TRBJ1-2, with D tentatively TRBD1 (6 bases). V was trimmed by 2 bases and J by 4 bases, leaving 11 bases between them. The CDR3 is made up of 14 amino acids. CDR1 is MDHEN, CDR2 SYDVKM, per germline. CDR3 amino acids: CASSLGGQSYGYTF. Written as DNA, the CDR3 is TGTGCCAGCAGTTTAGGCGGACAGTCCTATGGCTACACCTTC.

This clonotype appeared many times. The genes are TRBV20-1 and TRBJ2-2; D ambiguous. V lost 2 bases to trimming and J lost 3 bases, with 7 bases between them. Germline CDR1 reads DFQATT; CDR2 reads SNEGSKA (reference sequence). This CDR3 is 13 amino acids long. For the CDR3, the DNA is TGCAGTGCTAGAAGTCAGCACACCGGGGAGCTGTTTTTT. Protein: CSARSQHTGELFF.

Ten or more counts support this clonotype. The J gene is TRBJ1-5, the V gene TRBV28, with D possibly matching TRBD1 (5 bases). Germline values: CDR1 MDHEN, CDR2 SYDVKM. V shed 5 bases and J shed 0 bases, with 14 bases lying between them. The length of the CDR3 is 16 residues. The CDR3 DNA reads TGTGCCAGCAGTCCCGACAGCCCATATAGCAATCAGCCCCAGCATTTT. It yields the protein CASSPDSPYSNQPQHF. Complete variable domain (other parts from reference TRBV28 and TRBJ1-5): DVKVTQSSRYLVKRTGEKVFLECVQDMDHENMFWYRQDPGLGLRLIYFSYDVKMKEKGDIPEGYSVSREKKERFSLILESASTNQTSMYLCASSPDSPYSNQPQHFGDGTRLSIL.

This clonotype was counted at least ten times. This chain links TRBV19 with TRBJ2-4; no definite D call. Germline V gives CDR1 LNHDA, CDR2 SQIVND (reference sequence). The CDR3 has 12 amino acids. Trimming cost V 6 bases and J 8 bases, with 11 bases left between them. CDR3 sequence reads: CASSSSRHIQYF. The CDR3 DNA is TGTGCCAGTAGCTCTAGTAGGCACATTCAGTACTTC.

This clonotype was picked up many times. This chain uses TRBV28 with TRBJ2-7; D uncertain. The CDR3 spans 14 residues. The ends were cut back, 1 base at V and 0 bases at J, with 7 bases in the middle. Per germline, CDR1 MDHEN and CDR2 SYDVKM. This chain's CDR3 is CASSLFLLSYEQYF. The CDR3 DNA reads TGTGCCAGCAGTTTATTCCTACTCTCCTACGAGCAGTACTTC.

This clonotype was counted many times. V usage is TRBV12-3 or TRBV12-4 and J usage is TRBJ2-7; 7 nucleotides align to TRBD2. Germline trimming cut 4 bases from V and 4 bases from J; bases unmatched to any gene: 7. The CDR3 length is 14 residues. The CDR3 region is CASSSASGAYEQYF. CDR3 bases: TGTGCCAGCAGTTCGGCCAGCGGGGCTTACGAGCAGTACTTC.

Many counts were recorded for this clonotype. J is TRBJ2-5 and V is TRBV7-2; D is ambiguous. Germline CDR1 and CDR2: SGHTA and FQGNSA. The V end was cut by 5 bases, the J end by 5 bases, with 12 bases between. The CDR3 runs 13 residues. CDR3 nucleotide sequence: TGTGCCAGCAGCCCCATCCGTTCGGAGACCCAGTACTTC. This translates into CASSPIRSETQYF.

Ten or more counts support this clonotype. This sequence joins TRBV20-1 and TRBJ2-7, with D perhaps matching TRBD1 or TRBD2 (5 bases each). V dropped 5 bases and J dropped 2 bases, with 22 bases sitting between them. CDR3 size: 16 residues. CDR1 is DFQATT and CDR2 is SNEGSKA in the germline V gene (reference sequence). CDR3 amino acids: CSAGGPSQGRAYEQYF. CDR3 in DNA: TGCAGTGCTGGGGGACCGTCCCAGGGCAGAGCCTACGAGCAGTACTTC.

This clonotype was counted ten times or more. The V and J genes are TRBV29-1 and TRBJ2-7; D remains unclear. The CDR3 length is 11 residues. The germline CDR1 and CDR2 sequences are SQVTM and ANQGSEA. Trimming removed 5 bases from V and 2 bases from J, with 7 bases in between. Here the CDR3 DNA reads TGCAGCGTTCAGGAGCCCTACGAGCAGTACTTC. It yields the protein CSVQEPYEQYF.

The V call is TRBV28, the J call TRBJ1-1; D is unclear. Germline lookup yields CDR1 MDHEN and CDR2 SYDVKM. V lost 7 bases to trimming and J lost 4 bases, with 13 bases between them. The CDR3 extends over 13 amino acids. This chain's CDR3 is CASNDRRGTEAFF. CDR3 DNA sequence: TGTGCCAGCAACGATCGTCGGGGCACTGAAGCTTTCTTT.

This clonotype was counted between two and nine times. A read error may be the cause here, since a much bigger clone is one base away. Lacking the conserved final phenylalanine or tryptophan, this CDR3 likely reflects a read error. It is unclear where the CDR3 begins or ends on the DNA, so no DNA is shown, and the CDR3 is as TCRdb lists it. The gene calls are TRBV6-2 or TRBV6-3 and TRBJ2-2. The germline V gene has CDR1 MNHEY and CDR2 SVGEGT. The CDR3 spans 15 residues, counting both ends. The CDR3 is CASSYHKGNTGELCL.

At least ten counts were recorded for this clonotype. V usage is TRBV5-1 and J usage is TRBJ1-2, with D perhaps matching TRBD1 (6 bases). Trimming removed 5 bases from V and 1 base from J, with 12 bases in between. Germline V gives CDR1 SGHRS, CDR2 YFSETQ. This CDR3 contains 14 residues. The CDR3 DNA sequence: TGCGCCAGCAGAAAGGGGGAGAATAACTATGGCTACACCTTC. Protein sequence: CASRKGENNYGYTF. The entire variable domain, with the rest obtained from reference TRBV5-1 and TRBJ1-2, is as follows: KAGVTQTPRYLIKTRGQQVTLSCSPISGHRSVSWYQQTPGQGLQFLFEYFSETQRNKGNFPGRFSGRQFSNSRSEMNVSTLELGDSALYLCASRKGENNYGYTFGSGTRLTVV.

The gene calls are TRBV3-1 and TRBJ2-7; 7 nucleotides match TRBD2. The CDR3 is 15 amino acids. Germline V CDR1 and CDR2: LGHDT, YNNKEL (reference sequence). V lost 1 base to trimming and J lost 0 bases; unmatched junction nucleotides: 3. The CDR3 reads CASSQVRTSSYEQYF. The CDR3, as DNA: TGTGCCAGCAGCCAAGTACGGACTAGCTCCTACGAGCAGTACTTC.

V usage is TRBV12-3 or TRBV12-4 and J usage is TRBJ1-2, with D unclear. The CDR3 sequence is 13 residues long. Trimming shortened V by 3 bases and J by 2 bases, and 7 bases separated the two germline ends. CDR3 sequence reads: CASSFEENYGYTF. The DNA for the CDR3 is TGTGCCAGCAGTTTTGAGGAAAACTATGGCTACACCTTC.

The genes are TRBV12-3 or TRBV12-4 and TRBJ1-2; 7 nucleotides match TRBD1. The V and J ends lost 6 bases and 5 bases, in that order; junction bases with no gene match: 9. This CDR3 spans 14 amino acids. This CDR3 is CASSPTGAIYGYTF. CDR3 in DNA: TGTGCCAGCAGCCCTACAGGGGCGATATATGGCTACACCTTC.

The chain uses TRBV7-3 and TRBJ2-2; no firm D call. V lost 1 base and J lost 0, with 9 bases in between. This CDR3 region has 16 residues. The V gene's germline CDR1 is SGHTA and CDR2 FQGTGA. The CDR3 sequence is CASSLRSSANTGELFF. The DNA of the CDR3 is TGTGCCAGCAGCTTAAGATCGTCAGCGAACACCGGGGAGCTGTTTTTT.